This T cell receptor beta chain was obtained from a study of blood T cell repertoires in COVID-19. This CDR3 region has 14 residues. Germline assignment: CDR1 SQVTM and CDR2 ANQGSEA. Trimming removed 5 bases at V and 0 bases at J, with 14 bases between. Assay used: immunoSEQ multiplex PCR; TCRdb lists only in-frame clones, some missing. The repertoire includes some 23,000 clones, around 85% of them detected once, and 60% sits in the top ten. In its sample, this clone was seen a few times. The sequencing sample was made of peripheral blood. The source of this sequence is a woman aged 80 or older with acute or convalescent COVID-19. The rearrangement links TRBV29-1 to TRBJ2-7, with D possibly being TRBD2 (6 bases). The CDR3 nucleotides read TGCAGCGTTTACCTCGGGACTGCCTCCTACGAGCAGTACTTC. This sequence encodes CSVYLGTASYEQYF.